The 8 T cell receptor beta chains below come from one sample, sequenced in a study of T cell responses to AZD1222 COVID-19 vaccine. The data were produced by immunoSEQ multiplex PCR, yet TCRdb's version contains in-frame clones alone and is incomplete. The repertoire holds 150,000 to 200,000 clones, with around 94% as singletons. The sample consisted of peripheral blood, taken on day 0 of AZD1222 vaccination. The receptors were gathered from an adult in good health.

The chain is built from TRBV7-3 and TRBJ2-6; 7 bases match TRBD1. V was pared by 5 bases and J by 3 bases, with 4 bases of the junction left unmatched. The germline V gene encodes CDR1 SGHTA and CDR2 FQGTGA. CDR3 length: 15 residues. CDR3 coding DNA: TGTGCCAGCAGCCCGACAGGGTTTGGGGCCAACGTCCTGACTTTC. This translates into CASSPTGFGANVLTF. Drawing the rest from reference TRBV7-3 and TRBJ2-6, the complete variable domain is GAGVSQTPSNKVTEKGKYVELRCDPISGHTALYWYRQSLGQGPEFLIYFQGTGAADDSGLPNDRFFAVRPEGSVSTLKIQRTERGDSAVYLCASSPTGFGANVLTFGAGSRLTVL.

The genes are TRBV7-2 and TRBJ1-1; D gene unclear. The germline V gene has CDR1 SGHTA and CDR2 FQGNSA. The CDR3 has 14 amino acids. V was pared by 5 bases and J by 0 bases, with 10 bases between. Written as DNA, the CDR3 is TGTGCCAGCAGCCCCGGGGAACTGAACACTGAAGCTTTCTTT. As protein: CASSPGELNTEAFF.

This chain uses TRBV28 with TRBJ1-6, with D uncertain. From germline, CDR1 is MDHEN and CDR2 SYDVKM. Trimming left V 1 base short and J 7 bases short, with 8 bases between. CDR3 size: 14 residues. DNA for the CDR3: TGTGCCAGCAGTTTATTCCCACCCAATTCACCCCTCCACTTT. This codes for CASSLFPPNSPLHF.

The chain carries TRBV18 and TRBJ1-6; D might be TRBD1 (6 bases). The V end lost 4 bases, the J end lost 0 bases, and 19 bases lay between the germline ends. CDR1 is KGHSH and CDR2 is LQKENI in the germline V gene. The CDR3 loop spans 19 amino acids. The CDR3 region is CASSRNPPGVSSYNSPLHF. In DNA, the CDR3 is TGTGCCAGCTCACGAAACCCCCCAGGGGTGAGCTCCTATAATTCACCCCTCCACTTT.

This chain connects TRBV7-9 to TRBJ1-3, with D hard to call. The V end lost 3 bases, the J end lost 0 bases, and 12 bases lay between the germline ends. Germline lookup yields CDR1 SEHNR and CDR2 FQNEAQ (reference sequence). The CDR3 is made up of 16 amino acids. Here the CDR3 DNA reads TGTGCCAGCAGCTTGGAGGGAGGGATCTCTGGAAACACCATATATTTT. Encoded protein: CASSLEGGISGNTIYF.

This clone has a handful of counts. The chain has TRBV7-2 and TRBJ1-2; TRBD1 agrees at 7 bases. Germline CDR1 and CDR2: SGHTA and FQGNSA. The CDR3 runs to 16 residues. Trimming at V came to 0 bases and at J to 5 bases, leaving 9 bases not matched to a gene. DNA of the CDR3: TGTGCCAGCAGCTTAGCTGGCAGGGGGGGACGATATGGCTACACCTTC. Translating it yields CASSLAGRGGRYGYTF.

The V gene is TRBV19, the J gene TRBJ2-7; a weak D match, TRBD2 (6 bases). Germline CDR1 and CDR2: LNHDA and SQIVND (reference sequence). Trimming stripped 6 bases from V and 3 bases from J, with 18 bases between. This CDR3 comprises 15 residues. This chain's CDR3 is CASSRTPTSIYEQYF. The CDR3 DNA reads as TGTGCCAGTAGCAGAACCCCCACTAGCATCTACGAGCAGTACTTC.

The V call is TRBV27, the J call TRBJ2-6; a possible D gene is TRBD1 (5 bases). CDR1 and CDR2 (germline): MNHEY, SMNVEV (reference sequence). Trimming left V 3 bases short and J 2 bases short, with 11 bases between. The CDR3 is 16 amino acids. In DNA, the CDR3 is TGTGCCAGCAGTTTGGGCAGGGCAACTGGGGCCAACGTCCTGACTTTC. This translates into CASSLGRATGANVLTF.